The clone carrying this T cell receptor beta chain was recorded only once. Its antigen is unknown. Germline-derived CDR1 and CDR2 are MNHEY and SVGAGI. Trimming pared 5 bases from V and 6 bases from J, leaving 14 bases between. The CDR3 loop spans 14 amino acids. Deep TCR-beta sequencing used DNA from uncultured naive and memory CD4+ T cells. Here immunoSEQ multiplex PCR was the method, and the copy in TCRdb shows in-frame clones only, minus some. The sample yields about 59,000 clones, roughly 89% seen once. The data originate from a study of CD4 T cells in relation to SARS-CoV-2 and coronaviruses. Findings and caveats of the study: Crossreactivity was assessed only for spike protein, not other viral proteins. Crossreactive clones expanded significantly less to SARS-CoV-2 than monoreactive clones.

CD4+ T cells from unexposed donors were obtained before the COVID-19 pandemic (2011-2018). Cryopreserved PBMCs were CD4-enriched, then split into naive and memory cells. This TCR was sampled from a human donor in good health. What was sequenced was memory CD4+ T cells from PBMCs. The chain combines TRBV6-5 with TRBJ1-5; D perhaps matches TRBD1 (5 bases). The CDR3 loop reads CASSLARGVQPQHF. The CDR3 DNA reads TGTGCCAGCAGTCTCGCCCGGGGGGTTCAGCCCCAGCATTTT.